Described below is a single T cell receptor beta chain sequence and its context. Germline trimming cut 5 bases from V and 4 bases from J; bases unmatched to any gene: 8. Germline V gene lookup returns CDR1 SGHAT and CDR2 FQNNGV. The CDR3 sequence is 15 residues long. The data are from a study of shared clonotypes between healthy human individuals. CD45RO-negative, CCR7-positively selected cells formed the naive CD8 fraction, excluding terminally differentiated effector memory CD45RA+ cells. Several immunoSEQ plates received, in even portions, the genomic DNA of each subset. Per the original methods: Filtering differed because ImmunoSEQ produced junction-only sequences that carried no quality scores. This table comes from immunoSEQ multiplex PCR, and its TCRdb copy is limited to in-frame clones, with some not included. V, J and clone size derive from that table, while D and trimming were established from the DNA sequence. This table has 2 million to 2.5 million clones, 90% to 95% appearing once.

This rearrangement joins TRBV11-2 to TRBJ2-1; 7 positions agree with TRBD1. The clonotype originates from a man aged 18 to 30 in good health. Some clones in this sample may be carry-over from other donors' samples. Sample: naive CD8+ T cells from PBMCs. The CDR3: CASSTRDSLYNEQFF. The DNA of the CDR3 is TGTGCCAGCAGCACCCGGGACAGCTTATACAATGAGCAGTTCTTC.